These 19 T cell receptor beta chains came from one sample sequenced in a study of T cells in tuberculosis. Clones were read by immunoSEQ multiplex PCR, and TCRdb kept only the in-frame ones, dropping some. The sample has tens of thousands of clones, roughly nine tenths seen once. Sample: PBMCs. The receptors stem from a donor between 10 and 35 years old with latent tuberculosis or without tuberculosis infection.

The rearrangement joins TRBV7-8 to TRBJ1-2; TRBD1 is a possible D gene (6 bases). There are 15 residues in the CDR3. Germline loops: CDR1 SGHVS, CDR2 FQNEAQ. V lost 2 bases and J lost 6, with 16 bases in between. The CDR3 here is CASSLSRDNLNGYTF. CDR3 bases: TGTGCCAGCAGCTTAAGCCGGGACAACCTCAATGGCTACACCTTC.

The DNA for the CDR3 is TGTGCCAGCAGCGGATTCCGAGGACAGGCGGAGGACACCATATATTTT. It yields the protein CASSGFRGQAEDTIYF. The rearrangement links TRBV9 to TRBJ1-3; 7 nucleotides agree with TRBD1. CDR3 size: 16 residues. Per germline, CDR1 SGDLS and CDR2 YYNGEE. Trimming removed 3 bases from V and 8 bases from J; junction bases left unmatched: 14.

The CDR3, as DNA: TGTGCCAGCAGCTTAAAGGGGACAGGGGATTCGGGCAATGAGCAGTTCTTC. This codes for CASSLKGTGDSGNEQFF. J is TRBJ2-1 and V is TRBV7-3; 10 bases map to TRBD1. The CDR3 contains 17 residues. The V gene's germline CDR1 is SGHTA and CDR2 FQGTGA. V was pared by 1 base and J by 6 bases, with 9 bases of the junction left unmatched.

The chain couples TRBV28 to TRBJ2-4; no clear D. The germline V gene encodes CDR1 MDHEN and CDR2 SYDVKM. The germline V and J ends were trimmed by 3 bases and 3 bases, with 12 bases remaining between them. CDR3 size: 15 residues. The CDR3 sequence is CASSFRRQRKNIQYF. In nucleotides, the CDR3 is TGTGCCAGCAGTTTTCGACGTCAGCGCAAAAACATTCAGTACTTC.

The chain has TRBV10-3 and TRBJ2-3, with 8 positions matching TRBD2. The trim removed 11 bases at V and 2 bases at J, leaving 9 bases unmatched. CDR1 ENHRY and CDR2 SYGVKD come from the germline V gene. The CDR3 spans 14 residues. The CDR3 DNA reads TGTGCCCTCCAAGCGGGAGATAACACAGATACGCAGTATTTT. This codes for CALQAGDNTDTQYF.

The chain couples TRBV7-8 to TRBJ2-7; the D is unclear. CDR1 is SGHVS, CDR2 FQNEAQ, per germline. The V end was cut by 5 bases, the J end by 5 bases, with 13 bases between. The CDR3 runs 13 residues. CDR3 bases: TGTGCCAGCAGCCTTCAACCCTGGCACGAGCAGTACTTC. Translating gives CASSLQPWHEQYF.

The chain recombines TRBV7-9 with TRBJ1-3; perhaps TRBD1 as D (5 bases). The CDR3 is made up of 16 amino acids. V dropped 7 bases and J dropped 1 base, with 17 bases sitting between them. Germline loops: CDR1 SEHNR, CDR2 FQNEAQ (reference sequence). CDR3 protein: CASTDPGRGSGNTIYF. DNA for the CDR3: TGTGCCAGCACCGACCCAGGGCGTGGGTCTGGAAACACCATATATTTT.

The CDR3 DNA sequence: TGTGCCAGCAGGAACAGGGTACACACCATATATTTT. This gives the protein CASRNRVHTIYF. The gene calls are TRBV6-6 and TRBJ1-3; possibly TRBD1 for D (6 bases). The germline gives CDR1 MNHNY, CDR2 SVGAGI (reference sequence). The CDR3 is made up of 12 amino acids. V shed 6 bases and J shed 8 bases, with 11 bases lying between them.

The CDR3 DNA sequence: TGTGCCAGCTCAAGGCTAGCGGGATTCGATGAGCAGTTCTTC. Translating gives CASSRLAGFDEQFF. The chain is built from TRBV18 and TRBJ2-1, with 9 bases matching TRBD2. The CDR3 has 14 amino acids. The V gene end was trimmed by 5 bases and the J gene end by 8 bases; junction bases not matched to a gene: 7. Germline CDR1 is KGHSH and CDR2 is LQKENI.

V usage is TRBV28 and J usage is TRBJ2-7, with 7 positions matching TRBD1. CDR3 size: 14 residues. Germline V lookup: CDR1 MDHEN, CDR2 SYDVKM. J lost 7 bases, V lost 10 bases, and 16 bases had no gene match. CDR3 in amino acids: CATMTGQGDLEQYF. DNA for the CDR3: TGTGCCACCATGACGGGGCAGGGGGATTTGGAGCAGTACTTC.

This rearrangement joins TRBV7-9 to TRBJ2-7; D perhaps matches TRBD2 (6 bases). CDR3 length equals 15 residues. CDR1 and CDR2 from the germline V gene are SEHNR and FQNEAQ (reference sequence). Trimming cost V 1 base and J 2 bases, with 12 bases left between them. CDR3 protein: CASSLVTGEPYEQYF. CDR3 sequence (DNA): TGTGCCAGCAGCTTAGTGACGGGAGAACCCTACGAGCAGTACTTC.

The chain carries TRBV4-3 and TRBJ2-7; D is unresolved. Deletions cut 0 bases from V and 2 bases from J, with 5 bases between. There are 13 residues in the CDR3. The germline V gene has CDR1 LGHNA and CDR2 YSLEER. CDR3 coding DNA: TGCGCCAGCAGCCAAGATCCTACCTACGAGCAGTACTTC. Residues: CASSQDPTYEQYF.

The CDR3 DNA reads as TGTGCCAGCAGTCCTGGAGTAGCGGGACTTTACAATGAGCAGTTCTTC. Translation gives CASSPGVAGLYNEQFF. This chain uses TRBV28 with TRBJ2-1; 8 bases map to TRBD2. Germline loops: CDR1 MDHEN, CDR2 SYDVKM. V lost 5 bases and J lost 4; bases outside the gene matches: 10. CDR3 length: 16 residues.

CDR3 loop: CASSLVGGFKNTEAFF. The CDR3 coding sequence is TGCGCCAGCAGCTTGGTGGGGGGGTTTAAGAACACTGAAGCTTTCTTT. The chain is built from TRBV5-1 and TRBJ1-1; possible D gene TRBD1, 5 bases. V was cut by 0 bases and J by 1 base, with 13 bases left in between. This CDR3 has 16 amino acids. Germline CDR1 reads SGHRS; CDR2 reads YFSETQ.

The CDR3 loop reads CASSLAGGLSEQYF. The CDR3 region has the DNA TGTGCCAGCAGCCTAGCGGGGGGTCTGTCCGAGCAGTACTTC. V is TRBV6-4 and J is TRBJ2-7; 11 bases map to TRBD2. There are 14 residues in the CDR3. Germline V lookup: CDR1 MRHNA, CDR2 SNTAGT. The J segment lost 6 bases and the V segment lost 6 bases, leaving 7 bases of the junction unmatched.

The chain couples TRBV20-1 to TRBJ2-7, with D tentatively TRBD2 (7 bases). V was trimmed by 3 bases and J by 7 bases, leaving 10 bases between them. This CDR3 region has 11 residues. The germline CDR1 and CDR2 sequences are DFQATT and SNEGSKA (reference sequence). The CDR3 spells CSARGRGEQYF. As DNA, the CDR3 is TGCAGTGCTAGGGGGAGGGGGGAGCAGTACTTC.

The chain is built from TRBV6-6 and TRBJ2-7; D might be TRBD1 (6 bases). CDR3 length: 16 amino acids. Germline assignment: CDR1 MNHNY and CDR2 SVGAGI (reference sequence). Trimming pared 0 bases from V and 4 bases from J, leaving 16 bases between. This CDR3 reads CASSYSFSGAVYEQYF. The CDR3 DNA is TGTGCCAGCAGTTACTCTTTTTCAGGGGCAGTATACGAGCAGTACTTC.

V gene TRBV7-3 combines with J gene TRBJ2-7; 8 positions match TRBD2. Germline CDR1 reads SGHTA; CDR2 reads FQGTGA. The CDR3 totals 13 residues. Germline trimming cut 3 bases from V and 6 bases from J; bases unmatched to any gene: 4. This chain's CDR3 is CASSLRAGGEQYF. Here the CDR3 DNA reads TGTGCCAGCAGCTTGCGGGCGGGAGGCGAGCAGTACTTC. The whole variable domain, filled in from reference TRBV7-3 and TRBJ2-7, reads GAGVSQTPSNKVTEKGKYVELRCDPISGHTALYWYRQSLGQGPEFLIYFQGTGAADDSGLPNDRFFAVRPEGSVSTLKIQRTERGDSAVYLCASSLRAGGEQYFGPGTRLTVT.

The V and J genes are TRBV2 and TRBJ2-5, with D tentatively TRBD1 (6 bases). The germline gives CDR1 SNHLY, CDR2 FYNNEI. V was clipped by 5 bases and J by 1 base, with 11 bases between them. The CDR3 runs 14 residues. The CDR3: CASSSQTGQETQYF. CDR3 in DNA: TGTGCCAGCAGTAGCCAGACAGGCCAAGAGACCCAGTACTTC.